The 9 T cell receptor beta chains below all came from one sample that was sequenced in a study of blood T cell repertoires in COVID-19. Using immunoSEQ multiplex PCR, the repertoire was profiled, and TCRdb retains in-frame clones only, with some absent. Here the sample spans some 69,000 clones, 90% being singletons. Sequencing input: peripheral blood. These receptor sequences come from a man aged 45-65 years with COVID-19, enrolled during active disease.

The chain uses TRBV9 and TRBJ2-1; D possibly corresponds to TRBD2 (6 bases). The germline CDR1 and CDR2 sequences are SGDLS and YYNGEE. This CDR3 is built from 14 residues. Between the trimmed V and J ends, which lost 4 bases and 0 bases, there was a span of 8 bases. The chain's CDR3 is CASSYGGSYNEQFF. The CDR3 coding sequence is TGTGCCAGCAGCTACGGGGGCTCCTACAATGAGCAGTTCTTC.

The chain carries TRBV18 and TRBJ2-5; possibly TRBD2 for D (5 bases). The CDR3 is 16 residues long. Germline loops: CDR1 KGHSH, CDR2 LQKENI. Trimming took 4 bases from V and 3 from J, leaving 18 bases between them. The CDR3 DNA follows: TGTGCCAGCTCACTGAAACACACTAGGGTGGAAGAGACCCAGTACTTC. This translates into CASSLKHTRVEETQYF.

The chain employs TRBV4-3 and TRBJ2-3; D is unclear. Between the trimmed V and J ends, which lost 0 bases and 0 bases, there was a span of 7 bases. Germline CDR1 LGHNA, CDR2 YSLEER. There are 15 residues in the CDR3. The CDR3 here is CASSQEVRSTDTQYF. CDR3 DNA: TGCGCCAGCAGCCAAGAGGTCCGGAGCACAGATACGCAGTATTTT.

This chain uses TRBV3-1 (or the pseudogene TRBV3-2) with TRBJ1-2; D remains unclear. Trimming removed 4 bases at V and 4 bases at J, with 13 bases between. The CDR3 runs 14 residues. Germline V gene lookup returns CDR1 LGHDT and CDR2 YNNKEL (reference sequence). The CDR3 here is CASSPPVITYGYTF. CDR3 in DNA: TGTGCCAGCAGCCCACCGGTGATCACCTATGGCTACACCTTC.

The gene calls are TRBV10-3 and TRBJ2-3; TRBD2 matches 13 bases. The germline CDR1 and CDR2 sequences are ENHRY and SYGVKD. The V segment lost 6 bases and the J segment 5 bases; nucleotides outside the gene matches: 8. This CDR3 has 16 residues. The CDR3 nucleotides read TGTGCCATCAGCTCACTAGCGGGAGGGCCTGGAGATACGCAGTATTTT. It encodes CAISSLAGGPGDTQYF.

J is TRBJ1-2 and V is TRBV7-8; D unclear. Germline assignment: CDR1 SGHVS and CDR2 FQNEAQ. CDR3 length equals 12 residues. V lost 4 bases and J 2 bases, leaving 5 bases between the germline ends. The CDR3 DNA follows: TGTGCCAGCAGCTCGACAAACTATGGCTACACCTTC. Translating it yields CASSSTNYGYTF.

The CDR3 protein is CASSSDTYGYTF. For the CDR3, the DNA is TGTGCCAGCAGCTCTGACACCTATGGCTACACCTTC. The rearrangement uses TRBV7-2 and TRBJ1-2; D remains ambiguous. Trimming removed 4 bases from V and 4 bases from J, with 7 bases in between. There are 12 residues in the CDR3. Germline V gene data show CDR1 as SGHTA and CDR2 as FQGNSA.

As regards this clone: In the same sample, other DNA sequences code for this CDR3. J is TRBJ1-4 and V is TRBV15, with 9 bases fitting TRBD1. Germline V gene lookup returns CDR1 LNHNV and CDR2 YYDKDF (reference sequence). The ends lost 0 bases at V and 3 bases at J; junction bases unmatched: 2. The CDR3 length is 16 residues. The CDR3, as DNA: TGTGCCACCAGCAGAGATCGACAGGGGGCTAATGAAAAACTGTTTTTT. It codes for CATSRDRQGANEKLFF.

The chain employs TRBV7-6 and TRBJ2-3; D is possibly TRBD2 (6 bases). Trimming stripped 3 bases from V and 2 bases from J, with 12 bases between. This CDR3 comprises 15 residues. Germline CDR1 is SGHVS and CDR2 is FNYEAQ. DNA for the CDR3: TGTGCCAGCAGCTTGGACGGGGGATCCACAGATACGCAGTATTTT. Amino acid sequence: CASSLDGGSTDTQYF.